This TCR beta chain was captured in a study of T cell responses to AZD1222 COVID-19 vaccine. General study findings and limits: Females made up more of the donors, who were largely white British, and clonal diversity may have come out too low.

A word on this clone: Its antigen is unidentified.

TCRdb keeps only in-frame clones here, not all; method: immunoSEQ multiplex PCR. Here the sample spans around 89,000 clones, 70% to 90% being singletons. The TCR originated in an adult in good health. Sequencing was performed on peripheral blood, taken on day 0 of AZD1222 vaccination.

The CDR3: CASSEGMGTGELFF. The CDR3 region has the DNA TGCGCCAGCAGCGAGGGGATGGGCACCGGGGAGCTGTTTTTT. The chain recombines TRBV5-1 with TRBJ2-2, with D perhaps being TRBD1 or TRBD2 (5 bases each). V was trimmed by 4 bases and J by 4 bases, leaving 11 bases between them. Germline CDR1 and CDR2: SGHRS and YFSETQ. The CDR3 is made up of 14 amino acids. The whole variable domain, remainder taken from reference TRBV5-1 and TRBJ2-2, is KAGVTQTPRYLIKTRGQQVTLSCSPISGHRSVSWYQQTPGQGLQFLFEYFSETQRNKGNFPGRFSGRQFSNSRSEMNVSTLELGDSALYLCASSEGMGTGELFFGEGSRLTVL.